Each of the 4 T cell receptor beta chains below was sequenced from the same sample in a study of blood T cell repertoires in COVID-19. TCRdb keeps only in-frame clones here, not all; method: immunoSEQ multiplex PCR. This table holds hundreds of thousands of clones, roughly four fifths found once. The sample consisted of peripheral blood. All receptors derive from a woman of 80 years or more with COVID-19, enrolled during active disease.

This clone was counted a few times. The chain employs TRBV25-1 and TRBJ1-5; D is unclear. The CDR3 contains 12 residues. The germline V gene has CDR1 MGHDK and CDR2 SYGVNS. V lost 3 bases and J lost 4, with 4 bases in between. CDR3 sequence: CASSDANQPQHF. CDR3 DNA sequence: TGTGCCAGCAGTGACGCGAATCAGCCCCAGCATTTT.

The CDR3 loop is CASSPSGGLYEQYF. As DNA, the CDR3 is TGTGCCAGCAGCCCCAGCGGGGGCCTCTACGAGCAGTACTTC. The genes are TRBV3-1 (or the pseudogene TRBV3-2) and TRBJ2-7, with 8 bases that match TRBD2. The V gene's germline CDR1 is LGHDT and CDR2 YNNKEL (reference sequence). Losses at the gene ends were 4 bases for V and 3 bases for J; bases not matched to a gene: 5. The CDR3 runs to 14 residues.

This clone was counted only a few times. This chain joins TRBV7-8 and TRBJ1-2; D gene uncertain. CDR3 length equals 14 residues. Germline V gene sequence: CDR1 SGHVS, CDR2 FQNEAQ. V was cut by 1 base and J by 6 bases, with 12 bases left in between. Written as DNA, the CDR3 is TGTGCCAGCAGCTTAGGAAGGACTCGACATGGCTACACCTTC. Its protein is CASSLGRTRHGYTF. Full variable domain (remainder filled in from reference TRBV7-8 and TRBJ1-2): GAGVSQSPRYKVAKRGQDVALRCDPISGHVSLFWYQQALGQGPEFLTYFQNEAQLDKSGLPSDRFFAERPEGSVSTLKIQRTQQEDSAVYLCASSLGRTRHGYTFGSGTRLTVV.

This clone occurred a few times. The chain recombines TRBV14 with TRBJ2-1; 11 nucleotides line up with TRBD2. The germline gives CDR1 SGHDN, CDR2 FVKESK. This CDR3 has 15 amino acids. V shed 5 bases, J shed 5 bases, and the junction held 5 bases outside the gene matches. The CDR3 loop reads CASSKGLAADNEQFF. As DNA, the CDR3 is TGTGCCAGCAGCAAGGGACTAGCGGCCGACAATGAGCAGTTCTTC.